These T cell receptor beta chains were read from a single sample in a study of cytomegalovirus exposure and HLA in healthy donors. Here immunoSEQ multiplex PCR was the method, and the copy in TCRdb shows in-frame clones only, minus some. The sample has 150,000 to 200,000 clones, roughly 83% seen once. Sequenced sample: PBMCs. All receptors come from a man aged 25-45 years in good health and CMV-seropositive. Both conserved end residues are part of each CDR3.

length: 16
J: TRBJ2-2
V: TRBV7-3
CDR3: CASRGLAGGHSGELFF

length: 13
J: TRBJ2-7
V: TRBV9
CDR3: CASSVKRESEQYF

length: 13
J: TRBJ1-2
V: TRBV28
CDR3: CASSLRDRRGYTF

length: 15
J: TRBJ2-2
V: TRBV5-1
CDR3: CASSPSLANTGELFF

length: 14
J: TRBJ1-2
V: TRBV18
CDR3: CASSPVDRVDGYTF

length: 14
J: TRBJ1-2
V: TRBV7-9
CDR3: CASSFRQAVYGYTF

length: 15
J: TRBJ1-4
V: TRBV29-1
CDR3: CSVHFTGQHNEKLFF

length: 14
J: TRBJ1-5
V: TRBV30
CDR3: CAWSMSRVNQPQHF

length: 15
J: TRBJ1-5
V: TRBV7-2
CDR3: CASSLRTGEGQPQHF

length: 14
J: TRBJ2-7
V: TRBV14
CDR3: CASSQQGTRHEQYF

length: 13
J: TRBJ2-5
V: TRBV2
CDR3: CASKNRGSETQYF

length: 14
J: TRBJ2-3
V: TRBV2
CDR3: CASKAGGGTDTQYF

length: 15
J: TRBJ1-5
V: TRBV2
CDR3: CASGGEVASNQPQHF

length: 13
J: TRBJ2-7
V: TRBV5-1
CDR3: CASSPGTGNEQYF

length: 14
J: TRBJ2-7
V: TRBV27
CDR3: CASRPRRGRYEQYF

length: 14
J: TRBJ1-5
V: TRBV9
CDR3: CASSVGQSNQPQHF

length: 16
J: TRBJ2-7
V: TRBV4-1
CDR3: CASSQQPGQGAYEQYF

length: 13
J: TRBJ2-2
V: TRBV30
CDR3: CAWGRGDTGELFF

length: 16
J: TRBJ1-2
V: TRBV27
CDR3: CASSPLTGVLNYGYTF

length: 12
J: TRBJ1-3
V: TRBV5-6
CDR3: CASSFAGNTIYF

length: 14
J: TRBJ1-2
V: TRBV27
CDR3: CASSLGRVNYGYTF

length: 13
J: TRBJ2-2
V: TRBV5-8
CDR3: CASSFGATGELFF

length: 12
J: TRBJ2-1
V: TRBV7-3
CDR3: CASSSGYNEQFF

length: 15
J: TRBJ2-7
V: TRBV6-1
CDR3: CASSEGGGVTYEQYF

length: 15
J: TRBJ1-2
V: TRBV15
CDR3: CATSKGTGGSYGYTF

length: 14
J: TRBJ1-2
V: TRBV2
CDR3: CASSRTGTGYGYTF

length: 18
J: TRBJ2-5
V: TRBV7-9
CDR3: CASSLVVARGRAQETQYF

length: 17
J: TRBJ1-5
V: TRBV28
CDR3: CASSLPGQATSNQPQHF

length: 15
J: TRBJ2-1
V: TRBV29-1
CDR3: CSVIGLAVHYNEQFF

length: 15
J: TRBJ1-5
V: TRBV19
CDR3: CASTTTGDADQPQHF

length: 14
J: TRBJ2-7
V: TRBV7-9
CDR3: CASSLASGSSEQYF

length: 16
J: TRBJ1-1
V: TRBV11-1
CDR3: CASSLGTGIMNTEAFF

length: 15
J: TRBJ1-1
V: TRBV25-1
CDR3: CASSRTGGSNTEAFF

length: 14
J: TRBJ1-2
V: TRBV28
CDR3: CASSSPRGPYGYTF

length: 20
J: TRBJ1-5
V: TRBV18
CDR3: CASSPPQGGVIDRSNQPQHF

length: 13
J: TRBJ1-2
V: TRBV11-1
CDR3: CACPWRVGLGYTF

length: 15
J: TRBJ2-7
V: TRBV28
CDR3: CASSLPRQGPYEQYF

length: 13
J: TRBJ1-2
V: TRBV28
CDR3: CASRGGDLYGYTF

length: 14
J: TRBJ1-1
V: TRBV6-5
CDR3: CASSYRAGSSGAFF

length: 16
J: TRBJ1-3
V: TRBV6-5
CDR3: CASSYQGTATGNTIYF

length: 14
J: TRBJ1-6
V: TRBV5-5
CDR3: CASSPRQGNSPLHF

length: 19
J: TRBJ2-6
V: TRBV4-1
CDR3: CASSQDSVQRGSGANVLTF

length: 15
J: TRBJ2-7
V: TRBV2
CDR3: CASSPDRGTSYEQYF

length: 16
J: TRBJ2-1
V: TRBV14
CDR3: CASSRHAGSTYNEQFF

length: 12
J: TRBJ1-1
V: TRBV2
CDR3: CASSQGPTEAFF

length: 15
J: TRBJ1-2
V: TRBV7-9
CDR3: CASSLGSGDRAGYTF

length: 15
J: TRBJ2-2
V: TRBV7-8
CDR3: CASSLARINTGELFF

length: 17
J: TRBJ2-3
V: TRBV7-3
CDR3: CASSRMTLGTSTDTQYF

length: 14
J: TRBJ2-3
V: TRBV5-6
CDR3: CASSLPPSTDTQYF

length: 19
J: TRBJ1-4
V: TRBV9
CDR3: CASSVLPGGLDERGEKLFF

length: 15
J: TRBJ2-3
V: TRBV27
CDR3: CASSSGGGGTDTQYF